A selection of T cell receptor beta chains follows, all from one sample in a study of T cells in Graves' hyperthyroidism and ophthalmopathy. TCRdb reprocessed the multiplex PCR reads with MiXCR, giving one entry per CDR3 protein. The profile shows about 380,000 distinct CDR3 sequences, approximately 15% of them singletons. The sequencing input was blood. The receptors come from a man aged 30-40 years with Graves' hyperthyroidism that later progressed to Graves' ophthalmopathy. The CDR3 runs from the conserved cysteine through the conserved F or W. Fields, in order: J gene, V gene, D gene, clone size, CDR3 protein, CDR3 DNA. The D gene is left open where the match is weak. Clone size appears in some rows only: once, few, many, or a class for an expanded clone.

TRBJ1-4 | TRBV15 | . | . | CATSRDGGEKLFF | TGTGCCACCAGCAGAGATGGGGGCGAAAAACTGTTTTTT
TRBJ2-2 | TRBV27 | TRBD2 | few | CASSHIGTSGGGNTGELFF | TGTGCCAGCAGCCATATAGGGACTAGCGGGGGGGGGAACACCGGGGAGCTGTTTTTT
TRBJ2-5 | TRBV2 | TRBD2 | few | CASSLDGAGGIYF | TGTGCCAGCAGCCTAGACGGGGCGGGGGGCATTTACTTC
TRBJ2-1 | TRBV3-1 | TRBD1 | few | CASSLGQGAQFF | TGTGCCAGCAGCCTTGGACAGGGGGCACAGTTCTTC
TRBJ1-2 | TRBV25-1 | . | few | CASSPPDRPYGYTF | TGTGCCAGCAGTCCACCGGACAGACCCTATGGCTACACCTTC
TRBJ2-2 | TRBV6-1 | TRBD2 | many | CASSGGLAGGRVTGELFF | TGTGCCAGCAGCGGAGGACTAGCGGGGGGGCGGGTCACCGGGGAGCTGTTTTTT
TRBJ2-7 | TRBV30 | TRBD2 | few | CAWSAGTSGGSYEQYF | TGTGCCTGGAGCGCGGGGACTAGCGGGGGGTCCTACGAGCAGTACTTC
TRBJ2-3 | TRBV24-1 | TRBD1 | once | CATSDLGQGADTQYF | TGTGCCACCAGTGATTTGGGACAGGGCGCAGATACGCAGTATTTT
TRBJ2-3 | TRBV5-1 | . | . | CASSTGLSTRLNTQYF | TGCGCCAGCAGCACTGGACTCTCTACCCGCCTAAATACGCAGTATTTT
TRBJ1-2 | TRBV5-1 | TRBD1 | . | CASSLGVDRGYGYTF | TGCGCCAGCAGCTTGGGAGTAGACAGGGGCTATGGCTACACCTTC
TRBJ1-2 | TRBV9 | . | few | CASSVAGTTNYGYTF | TGTGCCAGCAGCGTAGCGGGGACAACTAACTATGGCTACACCTTC
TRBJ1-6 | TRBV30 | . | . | CAWRSEGRGNSPLHF | TGTGCCTGGAGGTCAGAGGGAAGAGGGAATTCACCCCTCCACTTT
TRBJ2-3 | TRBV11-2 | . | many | CASSSLGLASSTDTQYF | TGTGCCAGCAGCTCCCTGGGCCTAGCGTCTAGCACAGATACGCAGTATTTT
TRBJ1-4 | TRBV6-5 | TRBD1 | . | CASSYRDREKLFF | TGTGCCAGCAGTTACCGGGACAGAGAAAAACTGTTTTTT
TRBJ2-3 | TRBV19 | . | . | CASSTDVTDTQYF | TGTGCCAGTAGTACCGACGTAACAGATACGCAGTATTTT
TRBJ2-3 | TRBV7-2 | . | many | CASSLGYSGGRADTQYF | TGTGCCAGCAGCTTAGGTTATTCCGGGGGCCGGGCAGATACGCAGTATTTT
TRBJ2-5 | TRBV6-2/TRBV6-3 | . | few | CASSYNRMKRETQYF | TGTGCCAGCAGTTACAACAGAATGAAGAGGGAGACCCAGTACTTC